Listed here is a single T cell receptor (beta chain). What it binds is unknown. As every portion of the isolated RNA was reverse transcribed, the sequencing read expressed TCRB transcripts. Libraries were prepared by immunoSEQ multiplex PCR; TCRdb keeps only in-frame clonotypes and omits some of them. The sample has about 390,000 clones, over 8.5% seen once. Stem cell-like memory, regulatory, central memory and naive CD4+ cells were sorted via CD45RO/CCR7/CD25/CD127/CD95/CD27. CDR3 length: 13 residues. Trimming pared 4 bases from V and 6 bases from J, leaving 12 bases between. Germline V gene data show CDR1 as SGHTA and CDR2 as FQGNSA. The sample is drawn from a study of beta chain features in type 1 diabetes. Study outcomes and limitations: Researchers report that Type 1 diabetes patients had moderately but significantly shorter TCRB CDR3s across all four CD4+ subsets. In type 1 diabetes patients, VDJ junctions had fewer insertions; deletions at these junctions were more frequent.

The source of this sequence is a man younger than 45 with type 1 diabetes. The chain employs TRBV7-2 and TRBJ1-2, with D possibly TRBD1 on 5 matching bases. The sample consisted of central memory CD4+ T cells from blood. CDR3: CASSSAGRDGYTF. In nucleotides, the CDR3 is TGTGCCAGCAGCTCAGCGGGCAGGGATGGCTACACCTTC. The full variable domain, with the rest looked up from reference TRBV7-2 and TRBJ1-2, is GAGVSQSPSNKVTEKGKDVELRCDPISGHTALYWYRQSLGQGLEFLIYFQGNSAPDKSGLPSDRFSAERTGGSVSTLTIQRTQQEDSAVYLCASSSAGRDGYTFGSGTRLTVV.